A single sample is the source of the 17 T cell receptor beta chains below, sequenced in a study of shared clonotypes between healthy human individuals. Assay used: immunoSEQ multiplex PCR; TCRdb lists only in-frame clones, some missing. The sample holds millions of clones, roughly 96% seen once. Sequencing used naive CD4+ T cells sorted from blood. As to subset: CD45RA+ positively selected. These receptors originate from a man in his late teens or twenties in good health.

This rearrangement joins TRBV19 to TRBJ2-5, with 8 bases matching TRBD2. With V trimmed by 5 bases and J by 1 base, 6 bases remained unmatched. The CDR3 loop spans 15 amino acids. Germline loops: CDR1 LNHDA, CDR2 SQIVND (reference sequence). In nucleotides, the CDR3 is TGTGCCAGTAGTTTAGGACTAGCCCCCCAAGAGACCCAGTACTTC. Amino acids: CASSLGLAPQETQYF.

This rearrangement joins TRBV6-1 to TRBJ2-7; D is unresolved. CDR3 length equals 12 residues. Between the trimmed V and J ends, which lost 6 bases and 3 bases, there was a span of 9 bases. Germline values: CDR1 MNHNS, CDR2 SASEGT. For the CDR3, the DNA is TGTGCCAGCAGGACATTTAACTACGAGCAGTACTTC. Its translation: CASRTFNYEQYF.

The chain has TRBV7-9 and TRBJ1-4, with D hard to call. Germline V gene lookup returns CDR1 SEHNR and CDR2 FQNEAQ (reference sequence). CDR3 size: 14 residues. The germline V and J ends were trimmed by 2 bases and 5 bases, with 9 bases remaining between them. CDR3 region: CASSLTFSNEKLFF. In DNA, the CDR3 is TGTGCCAGCAGCTTAACGTTCTCGAATGAAAAACTGTTTTTT.

The rearrangement links TRBV4-1 to TRBJ1-5, with TRBD1 identical over 9 bases. CDR3 size: 15 residues. Germline lookup yields CDR1 MGHRA and CDR2 YSYEKL. Trimming took 4 bases from V and 6 from J; bases not matched to a gene: 7. Written as DNA, the CDR3 is TGCGCCAGCAGCCGGGACAGGGTATGGGGTCAGCCCCAGCATTTT. Amino acids: CASSRDRVWGQPQHF.

J is TRBJ2-7 and V is TRBV9; tentatively, D is TRBD1 or TRBD2 (5 bases each). V lost 2 bases and J 5 bases, leaving 23 bases between the germline ends. CDR3 length: 17 residues. The germline CDR1 and CDR2 sequences are SGDLS and YYNGEE. The CDR3 here is CASSVGPAVPQRHEQYF. CDR3 nucleotide sequence: TGTGCCAGCAGCGTGGGACCCGCAGTCCCACAGAGGCACGAGCAGTACTTC.

The chain employs TRBV6-1 and TRBJ2-3; 10 bases agree with TRBD2. Germline V gene data show CDR1 as MNHNS and CDR2 as SASEGT. This CDR3 is 15 amino acids long. After removal of 2 bases from V and 7 bases from J, the junction contained 6 bases not matched to a gene. CDR3 protein: CASSESASGGNTQYF. In nucleotides, the CDR3 is TGTGCCAGCAGTGAATCGGCTAGCGGGGGTAATACGCAGTATTTT.

This chain links TRBV5-1 with TRBJ2-5; TRBD2 matches 9 bases. After removal of 3 bases from V and 5 bases from J, the junction contained 11 bases not matched to a gene. The CDR3 extends over 16 amino acids. Looked up from germline, CDR1 is SGHRS and CDR2 is YFSETQ. CDR3 DNA: TGCGCCAGCAGCTCCGAAATGCGGGGGGGCCCTGAGACCCAGTACTTC. Translated: CASSSEMRGGPETQYF. The whole variable domain, filled in from reference TRBV5-1 and TRBJ2-5, reads KAGVTQTPRYLIKTRGQQVTLSCSPISGHRSVSWYQQTPGQGLQFLFEYFSETQRNKGNFPGRFSGRQFSNSRSEMNVSTLELGDSALYLCASSSEMRGGPETQYFGPGTRLLVL.

The V and J genes are TRBV28 and TRBJ1-4; D unresolved. Germline V gene sequence: CDR1 MDHEN, CDR2 SYDVKM. This CDR3 spans 14 amino acids. V gave up 5 bases and J gave up 0 bases, with 7 bases separating them. CDR3 amino acids: CASSVGATNEKLFF. CDR3 bases: TGTGCCAGCAGTGTCGGTGCAACTAATGAAAAACTGTTTTTT.

This CDR3 is CSAKPTDTQYF. CDR3 DNA sequence: TGCAGCGCCAAGCCCACAGATACGCAGTATTTT. The chain employs TRBV29-1 and TRBJ2-3; unclear D gene. Germline loops: CDR1 SQVTM, CDR2 ANQGSEA. Trimming pared 7 bases from V and 2 bases from J, leaving 7 bases between. The CDR3 length is 11 residues.

Only a few counts were recorded for this clone. The J gene is TRBJ2-7, the V gene TRBV5-4; 10 bases fit TRBD1. The V and J ends lost 4 bases and 6 bases, in that order; junction bases with no gene match: 10. The CDR3 extends over 15 amino acids. Per germline, CDR1 SGHNT and CDR2 YYREEE (reference sequence). CDR3 in DNA: TGTGCCAGCAGCCGCGGTGTCGGGACAGGGGTCGAGCAGTACTTC. It is translated as CASSRGVGTGVEQYF.

This sequence joins TRBV9 and TRBJ1-1; D ambiguous. In germline, CDR1 is SGDLS, CDR2 YYNGEE. CDR3 length: 13 amino acids. V lost 7 bases to trimming and J lost 5 bases, with 15 bases between them. In nucleotides, the CDR3 is TGTGCCAGCGGCGGAGGTTCCTCAACTGAAGCTTTCTTT. Protein product: CASGGGSSTEAFF.

The gene calls are TRBV18 and TRBJ2-1; TRBD2 matches at 8 bases. V trimming: 3 bases; J trimming: 4 bases; junction bases outside the gene matches: 14. The CDR3 runs 18 residues. Germline V CDR1 and CDR2: KGHSH, LQKENI. The CDR3 region is CASSPPGTRSGGYNEQFF. The CDR3 DNA reads as TGTGCCAGCTCACCCCCAGGAACGCGGAGCGGGGGTTACAATGAGCAGTTCTTC.

The V and J genes are TRBV11-2 and TRBJ2-3; 9 bases are a match to TRBD1. The CDR3 length is 14 residues. The germline CDR1 and CDR2 sequences are SGHAT and FQNNGV. Unmatched junction bases numbered 6, after V lost 5 bases and J lost 6 bases. The CDR3: CASSNGQGKDTQYF. CDR3 nucleotides: TGTGCCAGCAGCAACGGACAGGGGAAGGATACGCAGTATTTT.

The chain uses TRBV2 and TRBJ2-3, with no clear D. CDR1 and CDR2 from the germline V gene are SNHLY and FYNNEI. CDR3 length equals 14 residues. V lost 3 bases to trimming and J lost 3 bases, with 10 bases between them. CDR3 sequence: CASSDLSGTDTQYF. Here the CDR3 DNA reads TGTGCCAGCAGTGACCTTTCCGGGACAGATACGCAGTATTTT.

V is TRBV9 and J is TRBJ1-3; 8 positions agree with TRBD1. In germline, CDR1 is SGDLS, CDR2 YYNGEE. CDR3 length: 15 amino acids. Trimming at V came to 4 bases and at J to 2 bases, leaving 5 bases not matched to a gene. CDR3 sequence (DNA): TGTGCCAGCAGCTCCCAGGGGGCACCTGGAAACACCATATATTTT. Its protein is CASSSQGAPGNTIYF.

This clone was found a few times. The chain employs TRBV11-3 and TRBJ2-2; no clear D. The germline V gene encodes CDR1 SGHNT and CDR2 YENEEA. Trimming removed 0 bases from V and 4 bases from J, with 3 bases in between. This CDR3 has 13 residues. CDR3 amino acids: CASSLDLTGELFF. CDR3 DNA sequence: TGTGCCAGCAGCTTAGATCTCACCGGGGAGCTGTTTTTT.

This chain uses TRBV15 with TRBJ2-7, with D hard to call. The CDR3 is 12 amino acids. Germline-derived CDR1 and CDR2 are LNHNV and YYDKDF (reference sequence). V was shortened by 5 bases and J by 3 bases, with 8 bases between the two germline ends. CDR3 region: CATSGDNYEQYF. Here the CDR3 DNA reads TGTGCCACCAGCGGCGACAACTACGAGCAGTACTTC.